This entry lists 5 T cell receptor beta chains sequenced from one sample in a study of T cell clonality in common variable immunodeficiency (dated by TCRdb to about 2015). Library generation was performed with the immunoSEQ multiplex PCR assay. TCRdb stores this immuneACCESS table with in-frame sequences only. Part of the clones is absent; in the studies checked, under half of the shortfall reflects unresolved V genes, and no reason is known for the rest. There are fewer than 75,000 clones in this sample, and none of them is a singleton. Less than 2% of the sample is taken by the ten largest. Sequencing was carried out using peripheral blood mononuclear cells. The source of these receptors is a person aged 18 to 75 in good health.

This clone was counted ten times or more. The read stops 3 residues short of the end of the CDR3; the missing end is completed from the germline J gene. This sequence joins TRBV5-6 and TRBJ2-1; D gene uncertain. The CDR3 consists of 14 residues. V lost 1 base, J lost 2 bases, and 7 bases lay in between. Germline V gene lookup returns CDR1 SGHDT and CDR2 YYEEEE. The covered CDR3 bases are TGTGCCAGCAGCTTGCTACTCACCTACAATGAG. Its protein product is CASSLLLTYNE. The full CDR3 protein reads CASSLLLTYNEQFF.

This clone has a count of ten or more. The sequence runs out 3 residues before the end of the CDR3; the remainder is reconstructed from the germline J gene. This rearrangement joins TRBV19 to TRBJ1-5; no definite D call. This CDR3 region has 13 residues. Trimming took 3 bases from V and 3 from J, leaving 6 bases between them. From germline, CDR1 is LNHDA and CDR2 SQIVND (reference sequence). Incomplete CDR3 DNA: TGTGCCAGTAGTATCGGGTTCAATCAGCCC. Its protein is CASSIGFNQP. The entire CDR3 is CASSIGFNQPQHF.

This clone has a count of ten or more. The CDR3 is cut off 3 residues early in the read; its end comes from the germline J gene. V is TRBV11-2 and J is TRBJ1-3; the D is unclear. The ends were cut back, 1 base at V and 0 bases at J, with 7 bases in the middle. CDR1 SGHAT and CDR2 FQNNGV come from the germline V gene. This CDR3 spans 15 amino acids. Partial CDR3 DNA: TGTGCCAGCAGCTTAGGTACATACTCTGGAAACACC. Its translation: CASSLGTYSGNT. The entire CDR3 is CASSLGTYSGNTIYF.

In this sample, this clone turned up many times. The CDR3 end lies 3 residues beyond the end of the read and is filled in from the germline J gene. The chain uses TRBV30 and TRBJ2-2; the D gene is possibly TRBD2 (5 bases). CDR1 and CDR2 (germline): GTSNPN, SVGIG (reference sequence). Trimming removed 4 bases from V and 4 bases from J, with 13 bases in between. There are 14 residues in the CDR3. CDR3 sequence reads: CAWTPDAGTGELFF. CDR3 DNA, as far as it was read: TGTGCCTGGACCCCCGACGCGGGCACCGGGGAG.

This clone appeared many times. Here the CDR3 reads CASSAGWGGQGIFLGANVLTF. The CDR3 DNA, read in part, is TGTGCCAGCAGCGCAGGGTGGGGGGGACAGGGGATATTTCTTGGGGCCAACGTC. The J gene is TRBJ2-6, the V gene TRBV9; 10 nucleotides line up with TRBD1. The DNA ends 3 residues before the CDR3 does, and the rest of the CDR3 is filled in from the germline J gene. CDR1 SGDLS and CDR2 YYNGEE come from the germline V gene. V lost 3 bases, J lost 3 bases, and 18 bases stayed unmatched. There are 21 residues in the CDR3.